This T cell receptor (beta chain) was sequenced for a study of OX40 agonist ivuxolimab in advanced cancers. For the study at large: Patients got intravenous ivuxolimab at 0.01 to 10 mg/kg every 2 weeks.

Broader study findings: Researchers did not establish what antigens the expanded peripheral T cells target. More expanded clones were found, on average, in CD8+ than in CD4+ T cells.

Germline V CDR1 and CDR2: MNHNY, SVGAGI (reference sequence). The CDR3 length is 16 residues. V was cut by 7 bases and J by 5 bases, with 23 bases left in between. Regarding this clone: Its antigen is as yet unknown.

Data came from immunoSEQ multiplex PCR; TCRdb stores just in-frame clones and leaves some out. The repertoire has roughly 90,000 clones, approximately 88% of them found once; the top ten carry approximately 1.5%. This TCR derives from an adult with an advanced solid tumor such as melanoma, head and neck, liver or kidney cancer. Sequences were derived from CD4+ or CD8+ T cells sorted from blood, sampled in a trial of the OX40 agonist ivuxolimab. The V gene is TRBV6-6, the J gene TRBJ1-2, with D possibly being TRBD1 (5 bases). In DNA, the CDR3 is TGTGCCAGCACCCCACGGGGGGGAGTAACTTTTTATGGCTACACCTTC. This gives the protein CASTPRGGVTFYGYTF.